One T cell receptor beta chain is described in this entry. Antigen unknown. V was cut by 3 bases and J by 5 bases, with 14 bases left in between. The V gene's germline CDR1 is DFQATT and CDR2 SNEGSKA (reference sequence). The CDR3 totals 13 residues. The data originate from a study of post-analysis software for immune sequencing data. Researchers reported that TCR beta cDNA libraries carried unique molecular identifiers. TCRdb reanalysed the PCR reads using MiXCR and keeps one entry per CDR3 protein. The sample holds under 200,000 distinct CDR3 sequences, 25% to 35% seen once. The study's findings and limits: Controls' normalized Chao1 diversity significantly exceeded that of multiple sclerosis patients. Several TRBV segments (TRBV5-6, TRBV5-1 and TRBV20-1 among them) occurred more frequently in patients than in controls.

The clonotype comes from a girl aged 2 to 17 with multiple sclerosis. Sequences were obtained from blood. V is TRBV20-1 and J is TRBJ2-7; tentative D call: TRBD1 (6 bases). CDR3 protein: CSARSLTGNEQYF. The CDR3, as DNA: TGCAGTGCTAGGTCGCTTACAGGGAACGAGCAGTACTTC.